The 22 T cell receptor beta chains below were found in one sample sequenced in a study of blood T cell repertoires in COVID-19. Produced via immunoSEQ multiplex PCR; TCRdb's table is partial and in-frame only. The sample carries about 180,000 clones, roughly 89% recorded once. The material sequenced was PBMCs or T cells enriched from blood (not recorded which). These receptors originate from a woman aged 40 to 49 with acute COVID-19.

V is TRBV10-3 and J is TRBJ2-7, with D unclear. Germline V gene data show CDR1 as ENHRY and CDR2 as SYGVKD. This CDR3 comprises 12 residues. Trimming took off 0 bases at V and 3 bases at J, with 3 bases between the two ends. The CDR3 DNA reads TGTGCCATCAGTGAGTCTAACTACGAGCAGTACTTC. Encoded protein: CAISESNYEQYF.

The chain employs TRBV21-1 and TRBJ2-3; the D call TRBD2 from the table was never checked on the DNA. TRBV21-1 is flagged as a pseudogene. CDR3 length equals 18 residues. CDR3 DNA: TGTGCCAGCAGCAAAGAGGAGACTAGCGGGGGAAGCACAGATACGCAGTATTTT. Encoded protein: CASSKEETSGGSTDTQYF.

The chain joins TRBV19 to TRBJ1-4; D unclear. Looked up from germline, CDR1 is LNHDA and CDR2 is SQIVND (reference sequence). This CDR3 has 16 residues. The V and J ends lost 4 bases and 8 bases respectively, with 20 bases between them. CDR3 loop: CASSNSLSLSGEKLFF. The CDR3, as DNA: TGTGCCAGTAGTAACTCTTTGAGCCTGTCGGGGGAAAAACTGTTTTTT.

The rearrangement uses TRBV27 and TRBJ2-6; D remains unclear. Germline CDR1 MNHEY, CDR2 SMNVEV (reference sequence). Trimming cost V 1 base and J 0 bases, with 10 bases left between them. The CDR3 extends over 17 amino acids. This CDR3 is CASSLWAGSSGANVLTF. DNA for the CDR3: TGTGCCAGCAGTTTATGGGCAGGTAGCTCTGGGGCCAACGTCCTGACTTTC. Full variable domain (missing parts from reference TRBV27 and TRBJ2-6): EAQVTQNPRYLITVTGKKLTVTCSQNMNHEYMSWYRQDPGLGLRQIYYSMNVEVTDKGDVPEGYKVSRKEKRNFPLILESPSPNQTSLYFCASSLWAGSSGANVLTFGAGSRLTVL.

This chain links TRBV5-1 with TRBJ1-2; 7 nucleotides agree with TRBD1. Germline trimming cut 0 bases from V and 7 bases from J; bases unmatched to any gene: 12. Germline V gene lookup returns CDR1 SGHRS and CDR2 YFSETQ. The CDR3 consists of 16 residues. CDR3 residues: CASSLAGGRGVGGYTF. The CDR3 DNA reads as TGCGCCAGCAGCTTGGCCGGGGGCAGGGGGGTCGGTGGCTACACCTTC. Full variable domain (missing parts from reference TRBV5-1 and TRBJ1-2): KAGVTQTPRYLIKTRGQQVTLSCSPISGHRSVSWYQQTPGQGLQFLFEYFSETQRNKGNFPGRFSGRQFSNSRSEMNVSTLELGDSALYLCASSLAGGRGVGGYTFGSGTRLTVV.

The rearrangement uses TRBV21-1 and TRBJ2-7; whether TRBD1, the table's D call, matches the DNA was not checked. TRBV21-1 represents a pseudogene. This CDR3 has 19 residues. As DNA, the CDR3 is TGTGCCAGCAGCAAAGCGAACGTTGGGCGGGACAGCCAGAACTACGAGCAGTACTTC. This translates into CASSKANVGRDSQNYEQYF.

The V and J genes are TRBV5-1 and TRBJ2-1, with 10 bases fitting TRBD2. This CDR3 has 15 amino acids. CDR1 and CDR2 (germline): SGHRS, YFSETQ. V was pared by 4 bases and J by 2 bases, with 3 bases of the junction left unmatched. CDR3 sequence: CASSAGLAAYNEQFF. The CDR3 DNA reads as TGCGCCAGCAGCGCCGGACTAGCGGCCTACAATGAGCAGTTCTTC.

The rearrangement uses TRBV14 and TRBJ1-6; 9 nucleotides agree with TRBD1. This CDR3 has 15 residues. Looked up from germline, CDR1 is SGHDN and CDR2 is FVKESK. J gave up 7 bases and V 8 bases, and 9 bases lay outside the gene matches. CDR3: CASASRDRDNSPLHF. Here the CDR3 DNA reads TGTGCCAGCGCCTCCCGGGACAGGGACAATTCACCCCTCCACTTT.

This sequence joins TRBV2 and TRBJ1-5; the match to TRBD1 covers 12 bases. J gave up 0 bases and V 6 bases, and 15 bases lay outside the gene matches. The CDR3 is 20 amino acids. Germline loops: CDR1 SNHLY, CDR2 FYNNEI. Here the CDR3 reads CASSIYRDRGPFYSNQPQHF. The CDR3, as DNA: TGTGCCAGCAGCATTTACCGGGACAGGGGGCCCTTCTATAGCAATCAGCCCCAGCATTTT.

The V call is TRBV6-1, the J call TRBJ1-2; TRBD1 might be the D (5 bases). Germline CDR1 reads MNHNS; CDR2 reads SASEGT. V shed 2 bases and J shed 5 bases, with 12 bases lying between them. The CDR3 consists of 14 residues. The CDR3 loop reads CASSELGGGYGYTF. In DNA, the CDR3 is TGTGCCAGCAGTGAATTGGGGGGTGGGTATGGCTACACCTTC.

The V gene is TRBV19, the J gene TRBJ2-1; a possible D gene is TRBD2 (6 bases). The CDR3 runs to 16 residues. Germline V lookup: CDR1 LNHDA, CDR2 SQIVND (reference sequence). V lost 8 bases and J 2 bases, leaving 19 bases between the germline ends. The chain's CDR3 is CASLPQSGLTYNEQFF. The CDR3 nucleotides are TGTGCCAGTCTACCTCAGAGCGGGCTTACCTACAATGAGCAGTTCTTC.

V is TRBV3-1 (or the pseudogene TRBV3-2) and J is TRBJ1-2, with 7 bases matching TRBD1. Germline V gene data show CDR1 as LGHDT and CDR2 as YNNKEL (reference sequence). This CDR3 contains 17 residues. V shed 4 bases, J shed 0 bases, and the junction held 11 bases outside the gene matches. CDR3 DNA sequence: TGTGCCAGCAGCCCTACTCGACAGGGAGGAACTAACTATGGCTACACCTTC. Translating it yields CASSPTRQGGTNYGYTF.

The V gene is TRBV4-3, the J gene TRBJ2-7; 8 nucleotides agree with TRBD2. Trimming cost V 0 bases and J 0 bases; bases outside gene matches: 19. The germline V gene has CDR1 LGHNA and CDR2 YSLEER. The CDR3 runs 21 residues. In DNA form, the CDR3 reads TGCGCCAGCAGCCAAGAAATTTTGGGTGGCGGGAGGACCTTATTCTCCTACGAGCAGTACTTC. Its translation: CASSQEILGGGRTLFSYEQYF.

This sequence joins TRBV30 and TRBJ1-5, with TRBD1 matching over 8 bases. In germline, CDR1 is GTSNPN, CDR2 SVGIG (reference sequence). The CDR3 totals 16 residues. V was pared by 3 bases and J by 5 bases, with 12 bases of the junction left unmatched. The CDR3 sequence is CAWSPSWGQEHQPQHF. CDR3 bases: TGTGCCTGGAGCCCCTCCTGGGGACAGGAACATCAGCCCCAGCATTTT.

The V call is TRBV14, the J call TRBJ2-3; TRBD2 matches 7 bases. From germline, CDR1 is SGHDN and CDR2 FVKESK. This CDR3 is 16 amino acids long. The V gene end was trimmed by 4 bases and the J gene end by 0 bases; junction bases not matched to a gene: 7. CDR3 residues: CASSPWASGSTDTQYF. The CDR3 nucleotides read TGTGCCAGCAGCCCTTGGGCTAGCGGTAGCACAGATACGCAGTATTTT.

The V gene is TRBV6-2 or TRBV6-3, the J gene TRBJ1-2; D gene uncertain. The CDR3 runs 11 residues. Trimming cost V 4 bases and J 8 bases, with 8 bases left between them. Germline CDR1 is MNHEY and CDR2 is SVGEGT. The CDR3 DNA sequence: TGTGCCAGCAGTTTGGGGAGCGGCTACACCTTC. Protein: CASSLGSGYTF.

The chain carries TRBV27 and TRBJ2-5, with D maybe TRBD2 (6 bases). V lost 4 bases and J lost 2, with 20 bases in between. The CDR3 is 17 residues long. Germline V gives CDR1 MNHEY, CDR2 SMNVEV (reference sequence). The CDR3 sequence: CASSSPTHEGLQETQYF. The CDR3 coding sequence is TGTGCCAGCAGTTCACCAACCCACGAGGGACTTCAAGAGACCCAGTACTTC.

The V call is TRBV5-1, the J call TRBJ1-2; 7 nucleotides line up with TRBD1. The CDR3 runs to 14 residues. The germline V gene encodes CDR1 SGHRS and CDR2 YFSETQ. Unmatched junction bases numbered 2, after V lost 0 bases and J lost 3 bases. In DNA, the CDR3 is TGCGCCAGCAGCTTGGGAGGGGGCGACTATGGCTACACCTTC. Protein product: CASSLGGGDYGYTF.

The rearrangement uses TRBV3-1 (or the pseudogene TRBV3-2) and TRBJ1-2; D unclear. Germline V lookup: CDR1 LGHDT, CDR2 YNNKEL (reference sequence). V was trimmed by 4 bases and J by 0 bases, leaving 12 bases between them. The CDR3 is made up of 15 amino acids. The CDR3 spells CASSPDITANYGYTF. CDR3 DNA sequence: TGTGCCAGCAGCCCAGACATAACAGCTAACTATGGCTACACCTTC.

The V gene is TRBV27, the J gene TRBJ2-1; 8 bases agree with TRBD1. The CDR3 is made up of 15 amino acids. The trim removed 0 bases at V and 4 bases at J, leaving 2 bases unmatched. In germline, CDR1 is MNHEY, CDR2 SMNVEV (reference sequence). The CDR3 sequence is CASSLSGQEYNEQFF. CDR3 sequence (DNA): TGTGCCAGCAGTTTATCGGGACAGGAATACAATGAGCAGTTCTTC.

The sample holds a few counts of this clone. This chain uses TRBV2 with TRBJ2-3; D is perhaps TRBD2 (5 bases). Trimming removed 9 bases from V and 0 bases from J, with 13 bases in between. Germline CDR1 and CDR2: SNHLY and FYNNEI. The CDR3 has 14 amino acids. The CDR3, as DNA: TGTGCCAGTGCGGTGAGGACTAGCACAGATACGCAGTATTTT. This gives the protein CASAVRTSTDTQYF.

The CDR3 loop reads CASSFGGTRDNEQFF. CDR3 nucleotides: TGTGCCAGCAGCTTCGGGGGGACTCGGGACAATGAGCAGTTCTTC. The V call is TRBV7-9, the J call TRBJ2-1, with TRBD2 matching over 7 bases. Unmatched junction bases numbered 7, after V lost 3 bases and J lost 5 bases. The CDR3 is 15 amino acids. Germline V lookup: CDR1 SEHNR, CDR2 FQNEAQ (reference sequence).